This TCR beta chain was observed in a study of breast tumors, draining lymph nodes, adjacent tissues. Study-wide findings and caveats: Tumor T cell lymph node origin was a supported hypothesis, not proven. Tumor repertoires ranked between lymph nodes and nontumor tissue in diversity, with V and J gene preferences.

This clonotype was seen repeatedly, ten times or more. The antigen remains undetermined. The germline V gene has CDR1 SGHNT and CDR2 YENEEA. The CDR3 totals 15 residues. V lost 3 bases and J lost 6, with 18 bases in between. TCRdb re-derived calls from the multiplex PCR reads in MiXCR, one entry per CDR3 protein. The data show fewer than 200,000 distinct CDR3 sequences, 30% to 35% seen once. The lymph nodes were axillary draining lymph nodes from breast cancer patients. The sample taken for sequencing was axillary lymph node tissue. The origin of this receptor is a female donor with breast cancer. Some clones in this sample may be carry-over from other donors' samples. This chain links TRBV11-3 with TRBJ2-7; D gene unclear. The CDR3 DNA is TGTGCCAGCAGCTTCCCGTGCCCGCGCTGGTTCGAGCAGTACTTC. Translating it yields CASSFPCPRWFEQYF.